This is a list of T cell receptor beta chains from one sample in a study of blood T cell repertoires in COVID-19. Sequencing was performed with immunoSEQ multiplex PCR; in TCRdb, only in-frame clones are kept and a portion is missing. This table holds tens of thousands of clones, over 60% found once. The sequenced sample was peripheral blood. These receptor sequences come from a man in his 70s with COVID-19, enrolled during active disease. CDR3s include the opening cysteine and the closing phenylalanine or tryptophan. The D gene is left open where the match is weak. Clone size appears in some rows only: once, few, many, or a class for an expanded clone.

J gene | V gene | clone size | D gene | CDR3 protein | CDR3 DNA
TRBJ2-7 | TRBV5-8 | NA | NA | CASSLPGTTYEQYF | TGTGCCAGCAGCTTGCCCGGCACTACCTACGAGCAGTACTTC
TRBJ1-6 | TRBV7-9 | NA | TRBD1 | CASSSETGRNSPLHF | TGTGCCAGCAGCTCAGAGACAGGGCGGAATTCACCCCTCCACTTT
TRBJ1-1 | TRBV6-5 | NA | NA | CATLREVNTEAFF | TGTGCCACCCTCAGGGAAGTGAACACTGAAGCTTTCTTT
TRBJ1-4 | TRBV7-9 | once | NA | CASSLAVADFNEKLFF | TGTGCCAGCAGCTTAGCAGTCGCGGACTTTAATGAAAAACTGTTTTTT
TRBJ1-5 | TRBV9 | NA | NA | CASSATGFSQPQHF | TGTGCCAGCAGCGCCACAGGGTTCTCTCAGCCCCAGCATTTT
TRBJ1-5 | TRBV5-1 | NA | TRBD1 | CASSSGGVNQPQHF | TGCGCCAGCAGCTCAGGGGGAGTGAATCAGCCCCAGCATTTT
TRBJ2-4 | TRBV11-2 | NA | TRBD1 | CASSLRRTGKNIQYF | TGTGCCAGCAGCTTACGAAGGACAGGGAAAAACATTCAGTACTTC
TRBJ1-6 | TRBV4-3 | NA | TRBD1 | CASSQARGSYNSPLHF | TGCGCCAGCAGCCAGGCCAGGGGGTCCTATAATTCACCCCTCCACTTT
TRBJ2-7 | TRBV5-5 | few | TRBD1 | CASSRDGTAFYEQYF | TGTGCCAGCAGCCGAGATGGGACAGCCTTCTACGAGCAGTACTTC
TRBJ1-2 | TRBV7-9 | few | NA | CASSFVPGQHAF | TGTGCCAGCAGCTTTGTTCCGGGACAACATGCCTTC
TRBJ1-1 | TRBV9 | NA | NA | CASSVDPSAEGGEAFF | TGTGCCAGCAGCGTAGACCCTTCGGCGGAAGGGGGTGAAGCTTTCTTT
TRBJ2-2 | TRBV19 | NA | TRBD1 | CASSMPRGLNTGELFF | TGTGCCAGTAGTATGCCCAGGGGGCTAAACACCGGGGAGCTGTTTTTT
TRBJ1-1 | TRBV6-5 | NA | NA | CASSYSNRVDTEAFF | TGTGCCAGCAGTTACAGTAACAGGGTCGACACTGAAGCTTTCTTT
TRBJ2-7 | TRBV3-1/TRBV3-2 | NA | NA | CASVASENEQYF | TGTGCCAGCGTAGCTAGCGAAAACGAGCAGTACTTC
TRBJ2-2 | TRBV9 | NA | TRBD2 | CASSVIAGNTGELFF | TGTGCCAGCAGCGTGATAGCGGGAAACACCGGGGAGCTGTTTTTT
TRBJ1-5 | TRBV19 | NA | TRBD1 | CASIQTGFGQPQHF | TGTGCCAGTATTCAGACAGGGTTTGGTCAGCCCCAGCATTTT
TRBJ1-5 | TRBV30 | NA | NA | CAWSRFGQINQPQHF | TGTGCCTGGAGTCGTTTCGGACAGATAAATCAGCCCCAGCATTTT
TRBJ1-2 | TRBV19 | NA | TRBD1 | CASSISTGDYGYTF | TGTGCCAGTAGTATATCGACAGGGGACTATGGCTACACCTTC
TRBJ1-3 | TRBV30 | once | NA | CAWSGQSGNTIYF | TGTGCCTGGAGTGGACAGAGTGGAAACACCATATATTTT
TRBJ1-1 | TRBV7-9 | NA | NA | CASSLASRVAEAFF | TGTGCCAGCAGCTTAGCTTCCCGGGTCGCTGAAGCTTTCTTT
TRBJ2-7 | TRBV18 | once | TRBD1 | CASSPDRNSYEQYF | TGTGCCAGCTCACCGGACAGGAATTCCTACGAGCAGTACTTC
TRBJ1-2 | TRBV4-2 | medium-sized | NA | CASSSGGYGYTF | TGTGCCAGCAGCAGCGGAGGCTATGGCTACACCTTC
TRBJ1-2 | TRBV24-1 | NA | TRBD1 | CATSRRTGGGYTF | TGTGCCACCAGTAGACGGACAGGGGGTGGCTACACCTTC
TRBJ2-1 | TRBV28 | NA | TRBD2 | CASRGEKGSGRNEQFF | TGTGCCAGCAGAGGGGAGAAGGGTAGCGGGAGAAATGAGCAGTTCTTC
TRBJ1-6 | TRBV9 | NA | NA | CASSVDGESSYNSPLHF | TGTGCCAGCAGCGTAGACGGGGAGAGCTCCTATAATTCACCCCTCCACTTT
TRBJ2-7 | TRBV3-1/TRBV3-2 | NA | NA | CASSQGSGIYEQYF | TGTGCCAGCAGCCAAGGTTCCGGGATTTACGAGCAGTACTTC
TRBJ1-1 | TRBV29-1 | once | NA | CSPRGDILNTEAFF | TGCAGCCCCAGAGGGGACATACTGAACACTGAAGCTTTCTTT
TRBJ1-2 | TRBV28 | NA | TRBD1 | CASSSLQGVYGYTF | TGTGCCAGCAGCTCCCTCCAGGGGGTCTATGGCTACACCTTC
TRBJ1-6 | TRBV7-8 | NA | NA | CASRLLNSPLHF | TGTGCCAGCAGGCTACTTAATTCACCCCTCCACTTT
TRBJ1-4 | TRBV7-2 | once | TRBD1 | CASSLGQGRTTNEKLFF | TGTGCCAGCAGCTTAGGACAGGGTCGAACAACTAATGAAAAACTGTTTTTT
TRBJ2-1 | TRBV18 | few | NA | CASSRNRGGEQFF | TGTGCCAGCTCACGAAACAGGGGGGGAGAGCAGTTCTTC
TRBJ1-3 | TRBV5-4 | NA | NA | CASSFRGTNTIYF | TGTGCCAGCAGCTTCAGGGGAACGAACACCATATATTTT
TRBJ2-1 | TRBV7-2 | NA | TRBD2 | CASSDTGGNEQFF | TGTGCCAGCAGCGATACGGGGGGGAATGAGCAGTTCTTC
TRBJ1-4 | TRBV7-9 | NA | TRBD1 | CASSLTDRGLFF | TGTGCCAGCAGCTTAACTGACAGGGGGCTGTTTTTT
TRBJ2-1 | TRBV30 | NA | NA | CAWSDGNEQFF | TGTGCCTGGAGTGACGGCAATGAGCAGTTCTTC
TRBJ2-7 | TRBV5-4 | NA | NA | CASSRQDYEQYF | TGTGCCAGCAGCCGGCAGGACTACGAGCAGTACTTC
TRBJ2-1 | TRBV19 | NA | NA | CASSRRELHNEQFF | TGTGCCAGTAGTAGGAGGGAGCTTCACAATGAGCAGTTCTTC
TRBJ2-7 | TRBV10-3 | NA | TRBD2 | CAIRDIAGGPEEQYF | TGTGCCATCAGGGACATAGCGGGAGGGCCTGAGGAGCAGTACTTC
TRBJ1-5 | TRBV3-1/TRBV3-2 | NA | NA | CASSQFGPGTLSNQPQHF | TGTGCCAGCAGCCAATTCGGCCCGGGTACGCTTAGCAATCAGCCCCAGCATTTT
TRBJ1-2 | TRBV28 | NA | NA | CASSPSADNRGYTF | TGTGCCAGCAGTCCATCTGCGGACAACCGAGGCTACACCTTC
TRBJ2-7 | TRBV19 | NA | NA | CASSSAPTREQYF | TGTGCCAGTAGTTCGGCACCTACGAGGGAGCAGTACTTC
TRBJ1-5 | TRBV6-2/TRBV6-3 | NA | NA | CASSYSRIGQPQHF | TGTGCCAGCAGTTATTCGCGTATTGGTCAGCCCCAGCATTTT